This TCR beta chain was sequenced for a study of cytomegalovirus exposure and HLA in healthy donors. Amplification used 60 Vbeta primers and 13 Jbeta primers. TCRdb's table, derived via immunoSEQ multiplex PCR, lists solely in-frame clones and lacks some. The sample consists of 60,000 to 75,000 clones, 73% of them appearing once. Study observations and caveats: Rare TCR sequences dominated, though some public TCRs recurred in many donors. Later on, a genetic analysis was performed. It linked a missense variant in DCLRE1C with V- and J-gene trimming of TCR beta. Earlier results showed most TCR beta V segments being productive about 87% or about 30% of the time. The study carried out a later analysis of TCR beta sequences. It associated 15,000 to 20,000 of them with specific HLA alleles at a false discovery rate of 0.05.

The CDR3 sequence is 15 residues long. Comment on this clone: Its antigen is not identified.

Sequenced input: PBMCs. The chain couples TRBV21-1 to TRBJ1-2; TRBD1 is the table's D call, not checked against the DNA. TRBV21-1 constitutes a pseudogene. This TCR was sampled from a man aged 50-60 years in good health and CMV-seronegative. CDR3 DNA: TGTGCCAGCAGCAAAGGGGGCATGCCGTTGTGTGGCTACACCTTC. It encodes CASSKGGMPLCGYTF.